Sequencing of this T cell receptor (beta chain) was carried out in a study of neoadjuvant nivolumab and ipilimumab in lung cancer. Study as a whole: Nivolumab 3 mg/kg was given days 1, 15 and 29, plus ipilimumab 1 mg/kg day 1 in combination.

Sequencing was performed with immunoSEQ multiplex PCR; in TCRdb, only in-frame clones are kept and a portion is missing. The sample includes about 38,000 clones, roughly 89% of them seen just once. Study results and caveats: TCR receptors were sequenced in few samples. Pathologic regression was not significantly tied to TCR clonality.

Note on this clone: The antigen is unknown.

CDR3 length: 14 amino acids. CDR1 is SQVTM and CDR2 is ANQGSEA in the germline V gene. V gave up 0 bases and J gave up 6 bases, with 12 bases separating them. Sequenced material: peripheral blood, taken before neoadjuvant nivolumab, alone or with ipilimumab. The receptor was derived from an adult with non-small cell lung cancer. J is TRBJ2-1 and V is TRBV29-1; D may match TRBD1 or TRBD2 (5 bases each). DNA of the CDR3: TGCAGCGTTGAAGATCCCATGAGGGGCAATGAGCAGTTCTTC. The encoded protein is CSVEDPMRGNEQFF.